This T cell receptor (beta chain) was captured by sequencing in a study of cytomegalovirus exposure and HLA in healthy donors. At the level of the study: The 100 to 150 validation repertoires and the approximately 700 first-cohort repertoires shared a platform, a later analysis reported.

Worth noting for this clone: Its antigen is undetermined.

From the approximately 120-subject validation cohort, which was separate from the roughly 680-subject first cohort, the donors were drawn. The repertoire was sequenced with immunoSEQ multiplex PCR; TCRdb's copy has only in-frame clones and lacks some. The data show about 66,000 clones, 95% to 96% seen once. Study-level results: The tendency of first-cohort TCR clusters to co-occur in the 120 validation repertoires was the finding of a later analysis. With high specificity and sensitivity, the classifier reportedly diagnosed cytomegalovirus status.

The specimen sequenced was PBMCs. The clonotype was recovered from a man aged 18 to 29 in good health and CMV-seronegative.

CDR3 sequence (DNA): TGTGCCAGCAGCCCGGGGTCCGGGCCCAGAAATGAAAAACTGTTTTTT. As protein: CASSPGSGPRNEKLFF. V gene TRBV7-9 combines with J gene TRBJ1-4; no clear D. The CDR3 sequence is 16 residues long. Germline-derived CDR1 and CDR2 are SEHNR and FQNEAQ (reference sequence). Trimming removed 5 bases at V and 5 bases at J, with 18 bases between. Full variable domain (outside the CDR3, taken from reference TRBV7-9 and TRBJ1-4): DTGVSQNPRHKITKRGQNVTFRCDPISEHNRLYWYRQTLGQGPEFLTYFQNEAQLEKSRLLSDRFSAERPKGSFSTLEIQRTEQGDSAMYLCASSPGSGPRNEKLFFGSGTQLSVL.